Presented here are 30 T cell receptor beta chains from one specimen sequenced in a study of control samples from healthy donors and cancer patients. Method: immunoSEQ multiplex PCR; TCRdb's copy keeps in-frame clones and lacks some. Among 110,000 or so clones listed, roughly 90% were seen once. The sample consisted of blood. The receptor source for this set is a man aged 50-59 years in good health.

This chain's CDR3 is CASSSDGGETSPLHF. In DNA, the CDR3 is TGTGCCAGCAGTTCTGACGGAGGGGAGACTTCACCCCTCCACTTT. This chain connects TRBV6-2 or TRBV6-3 to TRBJ1-6; D may be TRBD1 (5 bases). V was pared by 4 bases and J by 9 bases, with 16 bases between. From germline, CDR1 is MNHEY and CDR2 SVGEGT. The CDR3 runs 15 residues.

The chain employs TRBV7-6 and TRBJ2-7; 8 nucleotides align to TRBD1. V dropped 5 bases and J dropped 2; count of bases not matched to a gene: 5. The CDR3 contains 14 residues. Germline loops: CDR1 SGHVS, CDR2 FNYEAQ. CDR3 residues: CASSVGQGAYEQYF. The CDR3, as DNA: TGTGCCAGCAGCGTCGGACAGGGAGCCTACGAGCAGTACTTC.

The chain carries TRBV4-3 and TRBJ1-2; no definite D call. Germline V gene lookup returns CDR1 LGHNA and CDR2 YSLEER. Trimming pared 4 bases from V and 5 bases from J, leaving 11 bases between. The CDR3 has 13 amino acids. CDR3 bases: TGCGCCAGCAGCCCCGATGGACTGTATGGCTACACCTTC. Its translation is CASSPDGLYGYTF.

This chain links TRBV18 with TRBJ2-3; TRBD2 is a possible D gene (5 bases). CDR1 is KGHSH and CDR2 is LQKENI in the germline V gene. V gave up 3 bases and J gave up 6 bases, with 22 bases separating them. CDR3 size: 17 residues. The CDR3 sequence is CASSPTGETVRLDTQYF. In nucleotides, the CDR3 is TGTGCCAGCTCACCCACCGGGGAAACCGTTCGATTGGATACGCAGTATTTT.

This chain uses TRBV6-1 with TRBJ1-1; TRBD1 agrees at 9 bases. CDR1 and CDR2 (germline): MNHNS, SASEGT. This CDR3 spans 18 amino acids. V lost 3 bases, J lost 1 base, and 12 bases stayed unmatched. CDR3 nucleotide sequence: TGTGCCAGCAGTGATACAGGGGGCTCAATAATTGCGAACACTGAAGCTTTCTTT. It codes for CASSDTGGSIIANTEAFF.

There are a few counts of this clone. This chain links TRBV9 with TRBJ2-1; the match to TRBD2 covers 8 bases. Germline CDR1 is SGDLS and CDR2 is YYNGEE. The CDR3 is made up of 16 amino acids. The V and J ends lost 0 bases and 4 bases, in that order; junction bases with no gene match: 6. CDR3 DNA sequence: TGTGCCAGCAGCGTAGGTCTTACGGGGGGGTACAATGAGCAGTTCTTC. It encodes CASSVGLTGGYNEQFF.

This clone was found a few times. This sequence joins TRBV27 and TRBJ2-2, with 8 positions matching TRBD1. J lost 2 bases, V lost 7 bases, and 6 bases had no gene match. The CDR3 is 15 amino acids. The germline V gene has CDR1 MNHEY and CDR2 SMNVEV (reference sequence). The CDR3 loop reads CASTLDRGNTGELFF. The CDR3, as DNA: TGTGCCAGCACCCTAGACAGGGGTAACACCGGGGAGCTGTTTTTT.

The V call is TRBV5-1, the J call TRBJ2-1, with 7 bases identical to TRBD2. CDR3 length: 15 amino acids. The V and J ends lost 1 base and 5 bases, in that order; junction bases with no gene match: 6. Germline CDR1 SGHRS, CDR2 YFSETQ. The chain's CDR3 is CASSLSAGVDNEQFF. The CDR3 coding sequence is TGCGCCAGCAGCTTGAGCGCGGGGGTGGACAATGAGCAGTTCTTC.

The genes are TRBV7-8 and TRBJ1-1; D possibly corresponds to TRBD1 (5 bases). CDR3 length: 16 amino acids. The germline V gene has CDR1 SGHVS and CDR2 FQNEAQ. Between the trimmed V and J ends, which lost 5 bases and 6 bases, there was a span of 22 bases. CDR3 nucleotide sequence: TGTGCCAGCAGCACCCCGAAAAGGGGTCGGACCCCTGAAGCTTTCTTT. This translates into CASSTPKRGRTPEAFF.

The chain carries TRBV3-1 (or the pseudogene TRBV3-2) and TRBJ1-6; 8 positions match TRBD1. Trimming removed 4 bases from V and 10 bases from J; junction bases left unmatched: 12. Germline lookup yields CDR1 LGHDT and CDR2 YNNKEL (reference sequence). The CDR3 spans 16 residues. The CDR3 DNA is TGTGCCAGCAGCCCAGAGGGGACAGGCGCGAGATCACCCCTCCACTTT. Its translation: CASSPEGTGARSPLHF.

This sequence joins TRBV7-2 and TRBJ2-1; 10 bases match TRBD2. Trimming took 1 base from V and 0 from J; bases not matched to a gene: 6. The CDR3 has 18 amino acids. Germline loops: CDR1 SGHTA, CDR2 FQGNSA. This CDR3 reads CASSLVAGGPNSYNEQFF. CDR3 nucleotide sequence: TGTGCCAGCAGCTTAGTAGCGGGGGGCCCTAACTCCTACAATGAGCAGTTCTTC.

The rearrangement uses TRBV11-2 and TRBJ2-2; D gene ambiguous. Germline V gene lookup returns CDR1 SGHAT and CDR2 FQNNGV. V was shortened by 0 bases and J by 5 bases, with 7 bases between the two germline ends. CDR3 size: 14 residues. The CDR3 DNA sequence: TGTGCCAGCAGCTTAGATCTGGAGACCGGGGAGCTGTTTTTT. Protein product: CASSLDLETGELFF.

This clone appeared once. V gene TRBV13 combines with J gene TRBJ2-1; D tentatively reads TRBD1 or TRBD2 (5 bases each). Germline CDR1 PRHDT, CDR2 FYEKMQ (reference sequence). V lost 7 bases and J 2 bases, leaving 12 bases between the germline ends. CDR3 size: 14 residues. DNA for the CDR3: TGTGCCAGCACCCCGAGGGGAGCCTACAATGAGCAGTTCTTC. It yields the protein CASTPRGAYNEQFF.

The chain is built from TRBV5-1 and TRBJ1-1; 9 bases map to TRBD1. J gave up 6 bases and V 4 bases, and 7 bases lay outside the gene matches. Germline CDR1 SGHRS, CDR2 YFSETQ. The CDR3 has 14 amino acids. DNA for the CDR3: TGCGCCAGCAGCCCGATGGACAGGGGTGCTGAAGCTTTCTTT. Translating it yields CASSPMDRGAEAFF.

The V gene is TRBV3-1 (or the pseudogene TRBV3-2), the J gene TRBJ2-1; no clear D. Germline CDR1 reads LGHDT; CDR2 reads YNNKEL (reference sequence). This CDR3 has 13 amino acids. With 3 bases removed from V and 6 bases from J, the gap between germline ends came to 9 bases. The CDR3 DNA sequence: TGTGCCAGCAGCCACGATCCGGGCAATGAGCAGTTCTTC. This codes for CASSHDPGNEQFF.

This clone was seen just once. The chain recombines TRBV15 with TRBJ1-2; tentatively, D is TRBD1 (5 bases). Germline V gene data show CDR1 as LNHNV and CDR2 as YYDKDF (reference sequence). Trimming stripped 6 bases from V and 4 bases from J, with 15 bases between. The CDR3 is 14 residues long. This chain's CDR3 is CATSIKGLSYGYTF. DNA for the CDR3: TGTGCCACCAGTATTAAGGGACTGTCCTATGGCTACACCTTC.

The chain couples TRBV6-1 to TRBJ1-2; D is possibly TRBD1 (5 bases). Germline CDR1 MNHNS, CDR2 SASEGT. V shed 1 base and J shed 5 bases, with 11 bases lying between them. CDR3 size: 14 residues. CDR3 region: CASSEDPAGYGYTF. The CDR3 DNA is TGTGCCAGCAGTGAAGATCCGGCAGGGTATGGCTACACCTTC.

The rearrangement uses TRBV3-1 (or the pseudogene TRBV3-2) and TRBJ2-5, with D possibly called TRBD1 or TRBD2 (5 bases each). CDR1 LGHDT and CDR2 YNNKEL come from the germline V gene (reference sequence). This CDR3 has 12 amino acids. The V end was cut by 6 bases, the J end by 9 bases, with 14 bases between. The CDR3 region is CASRPTRGAQYF. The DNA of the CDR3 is TGTGCCAGCAGGCCAACTAGAGGGGCCCAGTACTTC.

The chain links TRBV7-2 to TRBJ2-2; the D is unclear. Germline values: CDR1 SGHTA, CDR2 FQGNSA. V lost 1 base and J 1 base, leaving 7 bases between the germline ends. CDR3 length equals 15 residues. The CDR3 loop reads CASSLVGLNTGELFF. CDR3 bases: TGTGCCAGCAGCTTAGTTGGTCTGAACACCGGGGAGCTGTTTTTT.

In DNA, the CDR3 is TGTGCCATCGGGAGTTACACCGGGGAGCTGTTTTTT. This encodes CAIGSYTGELFF. The V call is TRBV10-3, the J call TRBJ2-2, with a weak D call TRBD2 (5 bases). Germline V gene sequence: CDR1 ENHRY, CDR2 SYGVKD. CDR3 length equals 12 residues. V lost 8 bases and J lost 3, with 7 bases in between.

The CDR3 sequence: CASSAPGQGNYEQYF. As DNA, the CDR3 is TGTGCCAGCAGCGCTCCGGGACAGGGAAACTACGAGCAGTACTTC. This chain connects TRBV6-5 to TRBJ2-7; 9 bases map to TRBD1. This CDR3 is 15 amino acids long. Germline CDR1 MNHEY, CDR2 SVGAGI. Trimming at V came to 6 bases and at J to 3 bases, leaving 9 bases not matched to a gene.

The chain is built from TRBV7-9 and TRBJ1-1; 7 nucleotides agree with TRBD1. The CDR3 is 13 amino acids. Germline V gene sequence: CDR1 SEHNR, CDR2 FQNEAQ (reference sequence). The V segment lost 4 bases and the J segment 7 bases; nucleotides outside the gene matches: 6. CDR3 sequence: CASSSRQGGEAFF. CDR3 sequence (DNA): TGTGCCAGCAGCTCGCGACAGGGAGGTGAAGCTTTCTTT.

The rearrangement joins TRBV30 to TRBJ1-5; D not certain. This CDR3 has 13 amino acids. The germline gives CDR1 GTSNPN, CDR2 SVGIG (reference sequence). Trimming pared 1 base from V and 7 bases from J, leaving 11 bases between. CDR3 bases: TGTGCCTGGAGTGAAGGGCCCAGACAGCCCCAGCATTTT. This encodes CAWSEGPRQPQHF.

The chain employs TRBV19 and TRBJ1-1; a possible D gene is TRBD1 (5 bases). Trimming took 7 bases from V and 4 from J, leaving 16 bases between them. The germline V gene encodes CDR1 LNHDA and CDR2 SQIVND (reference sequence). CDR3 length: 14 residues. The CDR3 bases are TGTGCCAGTAAATCGTGGGGGACGGGCACTGAAGCTTTCTTT. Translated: CASKSWGTGTEAFF.

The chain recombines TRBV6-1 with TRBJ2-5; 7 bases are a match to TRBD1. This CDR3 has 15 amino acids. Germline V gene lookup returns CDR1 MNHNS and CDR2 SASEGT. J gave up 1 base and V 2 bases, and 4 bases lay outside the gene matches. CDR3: CASSEKDRAQETQYF. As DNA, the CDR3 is TGTGCCAGCAGTGAAAAAGACAGGGCCCAAGAGACCCAGTACTTC.

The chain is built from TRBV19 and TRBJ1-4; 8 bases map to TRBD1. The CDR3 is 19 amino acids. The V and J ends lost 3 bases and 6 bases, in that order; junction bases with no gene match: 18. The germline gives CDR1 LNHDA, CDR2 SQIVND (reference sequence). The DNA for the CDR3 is TGTGCCAGTAGTATTGGCCCCTCACCAGGGGGCTATAGGGATGAAAAACTGTTTTTT. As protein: CASSIGPSPGGYRDEKLFF.

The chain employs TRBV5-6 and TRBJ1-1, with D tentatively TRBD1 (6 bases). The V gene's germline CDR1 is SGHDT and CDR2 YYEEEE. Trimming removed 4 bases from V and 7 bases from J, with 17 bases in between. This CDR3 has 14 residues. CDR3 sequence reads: CASSRGGARIEAFF. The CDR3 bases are TGTGCCAGCAGCCGAGGGGGGGCGCGAATTGAAGCTTTCTTT.

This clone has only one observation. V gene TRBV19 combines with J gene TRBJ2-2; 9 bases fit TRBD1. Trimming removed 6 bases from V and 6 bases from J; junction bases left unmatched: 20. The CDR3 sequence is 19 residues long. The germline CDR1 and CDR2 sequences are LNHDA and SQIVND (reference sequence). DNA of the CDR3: TGTGCCAGTAGAATGATGGGGGACAGGGTCGATCCTTTGGCCGGGGAGCTGTTTTTT. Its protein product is CASRMMGDRVDPLAGELFF.

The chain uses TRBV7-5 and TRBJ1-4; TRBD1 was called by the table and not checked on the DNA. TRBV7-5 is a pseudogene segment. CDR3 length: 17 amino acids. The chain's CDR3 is CARSLRHKRVFNEKLFF. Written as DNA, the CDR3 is TGTGCCAGAAGCCTTCGACATAAGAGAGTCTTTAATGAAAAACTGTTTTTT.

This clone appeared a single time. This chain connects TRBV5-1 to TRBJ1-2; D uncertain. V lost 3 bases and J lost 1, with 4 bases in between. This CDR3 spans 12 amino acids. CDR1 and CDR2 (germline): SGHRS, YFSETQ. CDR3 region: CASSSYNYGYTF. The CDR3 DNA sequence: TGCGCCAGCAGCTCTTATAACTATGGCTACACCTTC.